This is a list of T cell receptor beta chains from one sample in a study of cytomegalovirus exposure and HLA in healthy donors. The repertoire was sequenced with immunoSEQ multiplex PCR; TCRdb's copy has only in-frame clones and lacks some. The sample carries 100,000 to 150,000 clones, roughly nine tenths recorded once. The specimen was PBMCs. All receptors derive from a woman aged 18-30 years in good health and CMV-seronegative. Each CDR3 is given with its conserved first and last residue. The D gene is left open where the match is weak. Clone size is given for some rows only: seen once, a few or many times, or a class if the clone is expanded.

>TRBV7-3|.|TRBJ2-7|few
TGTGCCAGCAGCCGTTCGGAGGACTACGAGCAGTACTTC
CASSRSEDYEQYF
>TRBV9|TRBD2|TRBJ2-5|.
TGTGCCAGCAGCGCACGAGCCGGACTAGCGCCGGGGACCCAGTACTTC
CASSARAGLAPGTQYF
>TRBV6-5|.|TRBJ1-2|.
TGTGCCAGCAGCCCCAGGGCCCCGTACTATGGCTACACCTTC
CASSPRAPYYGYTF
>TRBV4-1|.|TRBJ2-3|.
TGCGCCAGCAGCCAAGATTCATCGAGACTAGGGTTCATTACAGATACGCAGTATTTT
CASSQDSSRLGFITDTQYF
>TRBV2|TRBD1|TRBJ1-1|.
TGTGCCAGCAGCAGACAGGGCCATGAGGGCACTGAAGCTTTCTTT
CASSRQGHEGTEAFF
>TRBV5-1|TRBD1|TRBJ1-2|.
TGCGCCAGCAGCTTATCGACAGGGTATGGCTACACCTTC
CASSLSTGYGYTF
>TRBV19|.|TRBJ1-2|.
TGTGCCAGTTTGGCTAGTACGGGCTACACCTTC
CASLASTGYTF
>TRBV19|TRBD2|TRBJ2-3|.
TGTGCCAGTAGTATAGCGCTAGCGGGGGGGGGAGATACGCAGTATTTT
CASSIALAGGGDTQYF
>TRBV7-6|.|TRBJ2-7|.
TGTGCCAGCCGGGCAGGGGACGCCTACGAGCAGTACTTC
CASRAGDAYEQYF
>TRBV7-3|.|TRBJ2-1|once
TGTGCCAGCAGCTTAACGGACAGCAGGGAGCAGTTCTTC
CASSLTDSREQFF
>TRBV10-2|TRBD1|TRBJ2-5|once
TGCGCCAGCAGTGGGCAGGGGGCAAGAGAGACCCAGTACTTC
CASSGQGARETQYF
>TRBV2|TRBD1|TRBJ1-4|.
TGTGCCAGCAGCACAGGGGGGAATGAAAAACTGTTTTTT
CASSTGGNEKLFF
>TRBV2|.|TRBJ1-6|few
TGTGCCAGCGGTAATACATATTCACCCCTCCACTTT
CASGNTYSPLHF
>TRBV18|TRBD1|TRBJ1-1|.
TGTGCCAGTACAGGGGGCCTTAACACTGAAGCTTTCTTT
CASTGGLNTEAFF
>TRBV19|TRBD1|TRBJ2-3|.
TGTGCCAGTAGTATAGATCCCCCCGGGACAGGGGGTGTAGATACGCAGTATTTT
CASSIDPPGTGGVDTQYF
>TRBV4-1|.|TRBJ1-2|.
TGCGCCAGCAGCCCCAGAGACAGCTATGGCTACACCTTC
CASSPRDSYGYTF
>TRBV2|TRBD1|TRBJ1-5|.
TGTGCCAGCCGGGACAGCAATAGCAATCAGCCCCAGCATTTT
CASRDSNSNQPQHF
>TRBV7-2|.|TRBJ2-3|.
TGTGCCAGCAGCGTCAATTCGGGTGCTAGCACAGATACGCAGTATTTT
CASSVNSGASTDTQYF
>TRBV6-5|TRBD2|TRBJ2-1|.
TGTGCCAGCAGTTACTGGGCGGGGGGTGAGCAGTTCTTC
CASSYWAGGEQFF
>TRBV5-8|.|TRBJ1-2|.
TGTGCCAGCAGCTACTCCGGGACAAGGGAAGGAGGCTACACCTTC
CASSYSGTREGGYTF
>TRBV19|.|TRBJ1-5|.
TGTGCCAGTAGTATAGTCGCGTATAGCAATCAGCCCCAGCATTTT
CASSIVAYSNQPQHF
>TRBV10-3|.|TRBJ2-3|.
TGTGCCCTGGGGGGGGCCCGCGCGGATACGCAGTATTTT
CALGGARADTQYF
>TRBV9|TRBD2|TRBJ2-1|.
TGTGCCAGCAGCGTGGGGGGGACCAGATACAATGAGCAGTTCTTC
CASSVGGTRYNEQFF
>TRBV7-9|.|TRBJ2-7|.
TGTGCCAGCAGCTTATTTTCAGGGAACGAGCAGTACTTC
CASSLFSGNEQYF
>TRBV7-9|.|TRBJ2-5|.
TGTGCCAGCAGCTCAGTGAACCAAGAGACCCAGTACTTC
CASSSVNQETQYF